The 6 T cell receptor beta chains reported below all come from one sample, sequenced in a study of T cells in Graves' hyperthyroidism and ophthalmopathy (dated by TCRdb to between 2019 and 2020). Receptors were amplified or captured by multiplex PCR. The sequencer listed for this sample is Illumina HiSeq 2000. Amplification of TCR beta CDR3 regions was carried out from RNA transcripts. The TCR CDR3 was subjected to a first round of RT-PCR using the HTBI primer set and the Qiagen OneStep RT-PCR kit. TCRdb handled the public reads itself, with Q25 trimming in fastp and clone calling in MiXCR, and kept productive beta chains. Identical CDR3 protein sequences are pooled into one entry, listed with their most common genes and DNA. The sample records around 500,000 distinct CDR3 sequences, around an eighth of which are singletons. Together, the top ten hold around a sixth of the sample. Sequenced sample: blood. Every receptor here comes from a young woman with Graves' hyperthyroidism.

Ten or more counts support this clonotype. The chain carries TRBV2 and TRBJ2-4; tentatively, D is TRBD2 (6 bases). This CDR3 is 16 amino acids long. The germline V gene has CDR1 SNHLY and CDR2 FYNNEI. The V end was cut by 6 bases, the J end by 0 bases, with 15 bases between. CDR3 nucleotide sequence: TGTGCCAGCAGCGGACTAACTCTGCTAGCCAAAAACATTCAGTACTTC. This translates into CASSGLTLLAKNIQYF.

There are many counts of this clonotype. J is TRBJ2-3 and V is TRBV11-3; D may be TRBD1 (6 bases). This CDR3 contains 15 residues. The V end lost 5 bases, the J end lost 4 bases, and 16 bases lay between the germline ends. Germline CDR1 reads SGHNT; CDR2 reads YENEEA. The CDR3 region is CASSAQGKGPDTQYF. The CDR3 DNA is TGTGCCAGCAGCGCTCAGGGGAAGGGGCCAGATACGCAGTATTTT.

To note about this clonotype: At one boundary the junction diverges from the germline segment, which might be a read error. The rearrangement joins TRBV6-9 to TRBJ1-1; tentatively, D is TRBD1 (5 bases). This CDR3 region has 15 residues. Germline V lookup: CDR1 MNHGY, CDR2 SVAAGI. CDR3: CACSYGYRRYTEAFF. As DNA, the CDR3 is TGTGCCTGCAGTTACGGCTACAGGAGATACACTGAAGCTTTCTTT.

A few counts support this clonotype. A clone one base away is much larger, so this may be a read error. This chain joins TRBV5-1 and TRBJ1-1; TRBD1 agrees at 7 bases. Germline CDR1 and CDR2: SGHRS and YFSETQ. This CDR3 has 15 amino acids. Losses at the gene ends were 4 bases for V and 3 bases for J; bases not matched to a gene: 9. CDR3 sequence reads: CASSARTGLDTEAFF. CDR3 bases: TGCGCCAGCAGCGCGCGGACAGGATTGGACACTGAAGCTTTCTTT. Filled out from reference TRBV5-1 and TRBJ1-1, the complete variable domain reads KAGVTQTPRYLIKTRGQQVTLSCSPISGHRSVSWYQQTPGQGLQFLFEYFSETQRNKGNFPGRFSGRQFSNSRSEMNVSTLELGDSALYLCASSARTGLDTEAFFGQGTRLTVV.

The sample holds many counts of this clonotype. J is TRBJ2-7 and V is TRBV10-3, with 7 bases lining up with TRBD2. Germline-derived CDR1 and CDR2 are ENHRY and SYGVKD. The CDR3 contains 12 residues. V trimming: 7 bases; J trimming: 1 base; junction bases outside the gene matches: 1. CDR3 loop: CAITGGSYEQYF. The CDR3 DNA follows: TGTGCCATCACGGGAGGATCCTACGAGCAGTACTTC.

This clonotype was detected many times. The CDR3 region has the DNA TGTGCTAGTGGTTTCCTAATACAGGGGAACACCGGGGAGCTGTTTTTT. This codes for CASGFLIQGNTGELFF. The chain links TRBV12-5 to TRBJ2-2; D might be TRBD1 (6 bases). Germline CDR1 LGHNT, CDR2 FRNRAP. This CDR3 is built from 16 residues. V was cut by 3 bases and J by 1 base, with 12 bases left in between.